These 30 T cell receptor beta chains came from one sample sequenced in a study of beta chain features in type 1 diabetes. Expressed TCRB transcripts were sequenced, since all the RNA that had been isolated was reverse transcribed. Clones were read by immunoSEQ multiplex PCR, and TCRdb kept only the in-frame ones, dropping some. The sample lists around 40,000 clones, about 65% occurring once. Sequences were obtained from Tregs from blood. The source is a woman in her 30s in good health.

CDR3 coding DNA: TGTGCCATCGGAGGGGCGGCCAAAAACATTCAGTACTTC. The encoded protein is CAIGGAAKNIQYF. This rearrangement joins TRBV10-3 to TRBJ2-4; a possible D gene is TRBD2 (6 bases). The CDR3 is made up of 13 amino acids. V was clipped by 8 bases and J by 1 base, with 9 bases between them. Germline V gene sequence: CDR1 ENHRY, CDR2 SYGVKD.

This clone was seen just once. The CDR3 sequence is CASWEGVTEAFF. CDR3 bases: TGTGCCAGCTGGGAGGGTGTCACTGAAGCTTTCTTT. The chain is built from TRBV6-6 and TRBJ1-1, with no clear D. Germline values: CDR1 MNHNY, CDR2 SVGAGI (reference sequence). This CDR3 spans 12 amino acids. V was pared by 8 bases and J by 4 bases, with 11 bases between.

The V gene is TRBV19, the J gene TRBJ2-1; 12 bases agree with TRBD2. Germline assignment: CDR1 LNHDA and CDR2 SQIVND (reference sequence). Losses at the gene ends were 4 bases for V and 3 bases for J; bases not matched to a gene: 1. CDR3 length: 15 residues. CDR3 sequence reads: CASSRTSGDYNEQFF. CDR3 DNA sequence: TGTGCCAGTAGTAGGACTAGCGGGGACTACAATGAGCAGTTCTTC.

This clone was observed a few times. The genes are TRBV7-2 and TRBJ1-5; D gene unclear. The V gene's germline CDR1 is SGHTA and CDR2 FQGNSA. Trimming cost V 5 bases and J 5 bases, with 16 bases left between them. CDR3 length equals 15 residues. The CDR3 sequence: CASSLKRATYQPQHF. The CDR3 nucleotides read TGTGCCAGCAGCCTCAAGAGGGCAACATATCAGCCCCAGCATTTT.

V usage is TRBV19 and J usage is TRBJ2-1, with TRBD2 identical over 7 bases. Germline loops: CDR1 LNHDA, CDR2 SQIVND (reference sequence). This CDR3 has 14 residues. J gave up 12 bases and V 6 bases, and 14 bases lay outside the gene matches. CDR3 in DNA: TGTGCCAGTAGCCTGGTGGGTAGCCCGGGGGGGCAGTTCTTC. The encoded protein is CASSLVGSPGGQFF. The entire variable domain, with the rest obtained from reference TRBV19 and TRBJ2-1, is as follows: DGGITQSPKYLFRKEGQNVTLSCEQNLNHDAMYWYRQDPGQGLRLIYYSQIVNDFQKGDIAEGYSVSREKKESFPLTVTSAQKNPTAFYLCASSLVGSPGGQFFGPGTRLTVL.

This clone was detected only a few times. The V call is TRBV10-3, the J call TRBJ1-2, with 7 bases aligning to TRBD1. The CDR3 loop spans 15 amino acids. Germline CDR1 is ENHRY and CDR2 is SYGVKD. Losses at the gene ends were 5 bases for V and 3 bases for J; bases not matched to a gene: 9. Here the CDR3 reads CAISKQGSWDYGYTF. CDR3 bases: TGTGCCATCAGTAAACAGGGGAGTTGGGACTATGGCTACACCTTC.

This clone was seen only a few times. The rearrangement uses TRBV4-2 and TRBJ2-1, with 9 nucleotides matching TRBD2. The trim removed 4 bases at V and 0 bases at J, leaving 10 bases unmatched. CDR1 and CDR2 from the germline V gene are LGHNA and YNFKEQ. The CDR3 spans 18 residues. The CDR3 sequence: CASSRTYLAGSSYNEQFF. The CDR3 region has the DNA TGTGCCAGCAGCCGGACCTACCTAGCGGGGAGCTCCTACAATGAGCAGTTCTTC.

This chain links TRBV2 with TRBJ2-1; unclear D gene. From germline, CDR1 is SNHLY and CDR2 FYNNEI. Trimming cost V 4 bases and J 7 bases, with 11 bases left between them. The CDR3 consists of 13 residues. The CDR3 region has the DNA TGTGCCAGCAGTGGACCGGCGGTAAATGAGCAGTTCTTC. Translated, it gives CASSGPAVNEQFF.

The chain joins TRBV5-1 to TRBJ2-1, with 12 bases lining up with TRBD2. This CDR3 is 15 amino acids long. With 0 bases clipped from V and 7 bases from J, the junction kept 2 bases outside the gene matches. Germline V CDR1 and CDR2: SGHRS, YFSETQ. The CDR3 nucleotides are TGCGCCAGCAGCTTGGATGGACTAGCGGGAAATGAGCAGTTCTTC. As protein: CASSLDGLAGNEQFF.

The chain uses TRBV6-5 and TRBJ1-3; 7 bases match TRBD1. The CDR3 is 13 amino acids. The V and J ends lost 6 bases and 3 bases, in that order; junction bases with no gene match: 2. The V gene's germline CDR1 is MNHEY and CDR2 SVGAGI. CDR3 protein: CASRPGGGNTIYF. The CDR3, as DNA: TGTGCCAGCAGGCCAGGGGGTGGAAACACCATATATTTT.

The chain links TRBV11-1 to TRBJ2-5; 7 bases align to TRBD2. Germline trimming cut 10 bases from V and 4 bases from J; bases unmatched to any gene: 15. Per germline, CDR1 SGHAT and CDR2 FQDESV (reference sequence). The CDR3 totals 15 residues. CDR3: CATTKWAGVGETQYF. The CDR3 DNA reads TGTGCCACCACAAAATGGGCGGGAGTAGGAGAGACCCAGTACTTC.

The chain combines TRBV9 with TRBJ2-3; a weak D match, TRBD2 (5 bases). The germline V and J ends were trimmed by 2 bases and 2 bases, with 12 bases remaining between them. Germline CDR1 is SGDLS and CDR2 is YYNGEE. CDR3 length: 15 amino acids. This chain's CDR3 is CASSVSKADTDTQYF. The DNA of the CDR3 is TGTGCCAGCAGCGTTTCCAAAGCGGACACAGATACGCAGTATTTT.

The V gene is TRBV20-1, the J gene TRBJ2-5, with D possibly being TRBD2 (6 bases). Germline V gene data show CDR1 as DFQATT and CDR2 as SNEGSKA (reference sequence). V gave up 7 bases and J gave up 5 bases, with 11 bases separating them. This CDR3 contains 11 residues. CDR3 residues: CSVGGGETQYF. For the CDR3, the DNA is TGCAGTGTCGGGGGAGGTGAGACCCAGTACTTC.

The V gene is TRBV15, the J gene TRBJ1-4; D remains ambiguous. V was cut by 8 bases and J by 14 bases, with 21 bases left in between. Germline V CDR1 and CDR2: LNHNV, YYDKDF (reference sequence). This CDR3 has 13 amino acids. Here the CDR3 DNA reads TGTGCCACCCGGGGTCACTCCTTTTCCGCGCTGTTTTTT. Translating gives CATRGHSFSALFF. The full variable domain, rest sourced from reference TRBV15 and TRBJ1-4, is DAMVIQNPRYQVTQFGKPVTLSCSQTLNHNVMYWYQQKSSQAPKLLFHYYDKDFNNEADTPDNFQSRRPNTSFCFLDIRSPGLGDTAMYLCATRGHSFSALFFGSGTQLSVL.

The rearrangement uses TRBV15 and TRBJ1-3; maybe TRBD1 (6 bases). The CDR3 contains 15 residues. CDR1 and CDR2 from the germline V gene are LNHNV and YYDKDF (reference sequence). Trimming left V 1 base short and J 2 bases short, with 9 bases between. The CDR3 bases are TGTGCCACCAGCAGAGCGAGGACAGCTGGAAACACCATATATTTT. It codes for CATSRARTAGNTIYF.

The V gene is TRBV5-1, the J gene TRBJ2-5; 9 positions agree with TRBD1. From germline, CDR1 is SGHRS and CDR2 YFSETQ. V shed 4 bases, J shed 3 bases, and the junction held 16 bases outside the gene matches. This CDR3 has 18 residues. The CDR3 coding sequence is TGCGCCAGCAGCCCGGACCGGGACAGGGACATCTCGAAAGAGACCCAGTACTTC. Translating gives CASSPDRDRDISKETQYF.

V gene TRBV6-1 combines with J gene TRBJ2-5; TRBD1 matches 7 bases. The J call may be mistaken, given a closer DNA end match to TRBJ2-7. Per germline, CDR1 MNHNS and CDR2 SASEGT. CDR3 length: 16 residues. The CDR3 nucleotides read TGTGCCAGCAGTGGGGTGACAGGGTTCGGTTCCTACGAGCAGTACTTC. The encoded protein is CASSGVTGFGSYEQYF.

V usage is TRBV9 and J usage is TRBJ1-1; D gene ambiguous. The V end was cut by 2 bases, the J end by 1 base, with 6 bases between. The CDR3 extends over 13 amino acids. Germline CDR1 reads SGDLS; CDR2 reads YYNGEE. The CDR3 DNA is TGTGCCAGCAGCGTTACAGCGAACACTGAAGCTTTCTTT. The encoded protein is CASSVTANTEAFF.

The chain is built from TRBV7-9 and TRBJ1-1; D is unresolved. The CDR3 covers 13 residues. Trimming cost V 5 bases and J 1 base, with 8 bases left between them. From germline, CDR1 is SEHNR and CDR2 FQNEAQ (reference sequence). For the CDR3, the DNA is TGTGCCAGCAGCGGGCCCCCGAACACTGAAGCTTTCTTT. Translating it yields CASSGPPNTEAFF.

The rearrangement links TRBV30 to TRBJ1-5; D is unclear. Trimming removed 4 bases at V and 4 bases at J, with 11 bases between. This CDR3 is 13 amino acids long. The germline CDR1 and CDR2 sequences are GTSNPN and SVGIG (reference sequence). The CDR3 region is CAWTSGSNQPQHF. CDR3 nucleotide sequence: TGTGCCTGGACATCGGGGTCTAATCAGCCCCAGCATTTT.

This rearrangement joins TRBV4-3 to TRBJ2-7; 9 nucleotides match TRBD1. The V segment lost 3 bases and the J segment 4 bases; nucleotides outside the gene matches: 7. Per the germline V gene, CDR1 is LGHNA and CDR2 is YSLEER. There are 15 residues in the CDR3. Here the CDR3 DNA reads TGCGCCAGCAGCCAGGAGGGACAGGGAATATACGAGCAGTACTTC. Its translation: CASSQEGQGIYEQYF.

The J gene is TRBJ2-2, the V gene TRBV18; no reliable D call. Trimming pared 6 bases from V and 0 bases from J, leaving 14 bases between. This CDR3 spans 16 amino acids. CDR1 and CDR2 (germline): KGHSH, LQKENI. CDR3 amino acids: CASSAGGYTNTGELFF. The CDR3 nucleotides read TGTGCCAGCTCCGCCGGCGGCTATACGAACACCGGGGAGCTGTTTTTT.

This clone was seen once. The CDR3 reads CAGQGAVNEKLFF. DNA of the CDR3: TGTGCAGGACAGGGGGCAGTTAATGAAAAACTGTTTTTT. The chain employs TRBV30 and TRBJ1-4; TRBD1 matches at 11 bases. Germline CDR1 and CDR2: GTSNPN and SVGIG (reference sequence). The CDR3 contains 13 residues.

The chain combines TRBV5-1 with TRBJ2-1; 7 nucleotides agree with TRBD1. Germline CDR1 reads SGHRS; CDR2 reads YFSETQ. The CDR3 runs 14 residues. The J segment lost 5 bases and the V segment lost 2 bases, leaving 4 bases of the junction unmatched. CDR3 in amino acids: CASSFWDRNNEQFF. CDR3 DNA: TGCGCCAGCAGCTTCTGGGACAGAAACAATGAGCAGTTCTTC.

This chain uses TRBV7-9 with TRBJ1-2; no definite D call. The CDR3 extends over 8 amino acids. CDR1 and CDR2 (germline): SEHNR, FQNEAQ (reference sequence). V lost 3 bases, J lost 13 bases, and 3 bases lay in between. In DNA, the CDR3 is TGTGCCAGCAGCTTGGCCACCTTC. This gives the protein CASSLATF.

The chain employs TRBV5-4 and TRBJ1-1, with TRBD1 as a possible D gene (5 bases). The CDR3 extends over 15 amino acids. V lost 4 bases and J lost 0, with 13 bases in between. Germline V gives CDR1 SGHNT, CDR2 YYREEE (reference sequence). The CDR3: CASSDPTVLNTEAFF. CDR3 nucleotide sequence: TGTGCCAGCAGCGACCCGACAGTACTGAACACTGAAGCTTTCTTT.

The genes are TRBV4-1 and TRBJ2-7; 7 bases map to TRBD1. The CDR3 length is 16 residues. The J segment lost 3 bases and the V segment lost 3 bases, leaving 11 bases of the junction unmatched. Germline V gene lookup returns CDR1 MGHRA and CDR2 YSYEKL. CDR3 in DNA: TGCGCCAGCAGCCAGGGTCCTAACCGGGACAGCTACGAGCAGTACTTC. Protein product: CASSQGPNRDSYEQYF.

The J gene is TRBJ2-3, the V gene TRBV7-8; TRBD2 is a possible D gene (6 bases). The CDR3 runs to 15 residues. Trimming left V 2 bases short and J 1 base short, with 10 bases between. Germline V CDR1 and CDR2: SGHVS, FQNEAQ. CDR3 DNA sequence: TGTGCCAGCAGCTTACTGGAGCGGGGCACAGATACGCAGTATTTT. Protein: CASSLLERGTDTQYF.

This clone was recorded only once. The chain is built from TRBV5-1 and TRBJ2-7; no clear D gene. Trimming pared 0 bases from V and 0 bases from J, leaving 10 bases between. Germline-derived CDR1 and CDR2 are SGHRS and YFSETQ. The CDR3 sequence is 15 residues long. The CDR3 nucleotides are TGCGCCAGCAGCTTGGATGGGCTTAGCTCCTACGAGCAGTACTTC. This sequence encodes CASSLDGLSSYEQYF. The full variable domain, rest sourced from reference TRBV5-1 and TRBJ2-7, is KAGVTQTPRYLIKTRGQQVTLSCSPISGHRSVSWYQQTPGQGLQFLFEYFSETQRNKGNFPGRFSGRQFSNSRSEMNVSTLELGDSALYLCASSLDGLSSYEQYFGPGTRLTVT.

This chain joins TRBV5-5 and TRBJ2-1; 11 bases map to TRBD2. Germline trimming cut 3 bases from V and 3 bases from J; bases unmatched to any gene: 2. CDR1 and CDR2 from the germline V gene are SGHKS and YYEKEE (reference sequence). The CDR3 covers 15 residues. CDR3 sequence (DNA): TGTGCCAGCAGCTCCACTAGCGGGAGCTACAATGAGCAGTTCTTC. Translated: CASSSTSGSYNEQFF. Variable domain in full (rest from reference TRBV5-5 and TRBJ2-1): DAGVTQSPTHLIKTRGQQVTLRCSPISGHKSVSWYQQVLGQGPQFIFQYYEKEERGRGNFPDRFSARQFPNYSSELNVNALLLGDSALYLCASSSTSGSYNEQFFGPGTRLTVL.